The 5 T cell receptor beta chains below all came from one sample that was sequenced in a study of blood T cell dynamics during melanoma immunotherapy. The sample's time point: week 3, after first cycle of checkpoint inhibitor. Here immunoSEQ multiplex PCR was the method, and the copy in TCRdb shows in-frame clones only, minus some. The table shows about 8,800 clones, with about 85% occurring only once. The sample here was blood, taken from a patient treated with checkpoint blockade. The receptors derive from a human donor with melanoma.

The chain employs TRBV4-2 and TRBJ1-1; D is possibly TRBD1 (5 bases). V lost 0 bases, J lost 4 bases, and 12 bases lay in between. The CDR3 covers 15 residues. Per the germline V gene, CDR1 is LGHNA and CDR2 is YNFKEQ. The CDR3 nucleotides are TGTGCCAGCAGCCAAGATACCGGGGGTGCCACTGAAGCTTTCTTT. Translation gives CASSQDTGGATEAFF.

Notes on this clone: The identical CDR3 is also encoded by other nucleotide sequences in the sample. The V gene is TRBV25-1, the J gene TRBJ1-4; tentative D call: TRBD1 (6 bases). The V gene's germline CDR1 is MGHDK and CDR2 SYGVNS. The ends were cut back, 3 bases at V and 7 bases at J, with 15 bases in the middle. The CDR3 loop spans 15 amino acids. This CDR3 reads CASSDLRGSGEKLFF. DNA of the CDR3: TGTGCCAGCAGTGATTTGAGGGGGAGTGGTGAAAAACTGTTTTTT. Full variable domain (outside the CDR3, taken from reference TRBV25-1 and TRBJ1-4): EADIYQTPRYLVIGTGKKITLECSQTMGHDKMYWYQQDPGMELHLIHYSYGVNSTEKGDLSSESTVSRIRTEHFPLTLESARPSHTSQYLCASSDLRGSGEKLFFGSGTQLSVL.

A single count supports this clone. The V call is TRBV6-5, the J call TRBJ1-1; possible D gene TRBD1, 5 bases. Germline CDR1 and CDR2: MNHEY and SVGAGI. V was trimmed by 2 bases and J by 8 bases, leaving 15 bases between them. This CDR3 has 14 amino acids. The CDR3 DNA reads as TGTGCCAGCAGTTACCAGGGAGTGAGCGCGGAAGCTTTCTTT. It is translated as CASSYQGVSAEAFF.

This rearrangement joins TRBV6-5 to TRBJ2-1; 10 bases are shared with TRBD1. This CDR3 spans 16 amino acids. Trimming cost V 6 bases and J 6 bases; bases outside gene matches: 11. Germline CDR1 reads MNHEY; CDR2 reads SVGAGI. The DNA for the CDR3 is TGTGCCAGCAGATACACCGGGACAGGGGAGGGCAATGAGCAGTTCTTC. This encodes CASRYTGTGEGNEQFF.

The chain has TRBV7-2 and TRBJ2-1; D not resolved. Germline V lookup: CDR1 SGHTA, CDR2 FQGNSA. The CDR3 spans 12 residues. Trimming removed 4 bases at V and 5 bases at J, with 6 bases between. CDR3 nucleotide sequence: TGTGCCAGCAGCTCTCTTAACAATGAGCAGTTCTTC. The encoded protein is CASSSLNNEQFF. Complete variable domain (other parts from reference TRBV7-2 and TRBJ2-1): GAGVSQSPSNKVTEKGKDVELRCDPISGHTALYWYRQSLGQGLEFLIYFQGNSAPDKSGLPSDRFSAERTGGSVSTLTIQRTQQEDSAVYLCASSSLNNEQFFGPGTRLTVL.